This T cell receptor (beta chain) stems from a study of cytomegalovirus exposure and HLA in healthy donors. Study outcomes and limitations: In an earlier analysis, productive rearrangement rates for most beta V segments clustered near 87% or 30%.

Remarks on this clone: As yet, its antigen is unknown.

Primers: 60 Vbeta forward and 13 Jbeta reverse. Repertoires were generated with immunoSEQ multiplex PCR, while TCRdb's copy carries only in-frame clones and drops some. The sample lists about 200,000 clones; 82% were seen once. CDR3 size: 14 residues. The ends were cut back, 5 bases at V and 0 bases at J, with 10 bases in the middle. The germline V gene has CDR1 LNHDA and CDR2 SQIVND (reference sequence). The sequenced sample consisted of PBMCs. The V and J genes are TRBV19 and TRBJ2-5; D not resolved. The receptor was isolated from a man aged 35 to 55 in good health and CMV-seropositive. The CDR3 region is CASSPPRDQETQYF. The CDR3 DNA follows: TGTGCCAGTAGTCCCCCCCGGGACCAAGAGACCCAGTACTTC.